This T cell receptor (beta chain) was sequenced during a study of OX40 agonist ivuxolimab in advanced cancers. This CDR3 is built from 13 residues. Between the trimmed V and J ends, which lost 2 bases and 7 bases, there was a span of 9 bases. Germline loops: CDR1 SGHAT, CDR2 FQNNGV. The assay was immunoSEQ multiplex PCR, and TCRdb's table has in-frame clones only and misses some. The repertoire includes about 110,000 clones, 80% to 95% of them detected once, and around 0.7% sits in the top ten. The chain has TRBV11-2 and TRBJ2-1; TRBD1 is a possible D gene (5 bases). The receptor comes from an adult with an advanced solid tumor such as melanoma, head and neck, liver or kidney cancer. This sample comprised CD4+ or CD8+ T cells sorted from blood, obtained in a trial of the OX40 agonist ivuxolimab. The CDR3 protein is CASSLKGPNEQFF. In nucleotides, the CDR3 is TGTGCCAGCAGCTTAAAGGGGCCAAATGAGCAGTTCTTC.